This T cell receptor (beta chain) stems from a study of blood T cell repertoires in COVID-19 (dated by TCRdb to 2020 to 2022). For context, the study as a whole: The collaborator samples originated in the United States, Italy and Spain and spanned the acute and convalescent phases of COVID-19. The prospective study material was composed of cDNA or gDNA derived from T cells, B-cell-depleted T cells, or PBMCs. Deeply sampled blood TCRbeta repertoires from subjects exposed to, actively infected with, or recovered from COVID-19 were included in the dataset. The repertoires were released in a freely available public database intended as a resource for research on the immune response to SARS-CoV-2. The samples were drawn from two sources: the first 160 participants of the ongoing ImmuneRACE study, and some 1,300 subjects contributed by 6 global collaborators. Nearly every sample came with metadata listing a de-identified subject ID, COVID-19 status, age in years and sex. Where available, HLA class I and class II types were obtained from metadata supplied by the sample provider rather than from assay-based typing. Points the paper makes about the study in general: The quantity of clinical and demographic metadata differed by source and by participant and was supplied without curation.

TCRbeta CDR3 regions were amplified from genomic DNA by means of the immunoSEQ Assay, a bias-controlled multiplex PCR. On the study's bioinformatics: Nucleated cell counts per sample were estimated from amplification of reference gene primers within the assay. Sequence reads were collapsed and filtered to measure the absolute abundance of every unique TCRbeta CDR3 rearrangement. Productive Simpson clonality was computed per sample as the square root of Simpson's diversity index over productive rearrangements. TCRdb obtained this table from immuneACCESS and retained in-frame rearrangements with V and J assigned. These tables miss some clones; where compared with another copy, unresolved V genes account for less than half of the shortfall, and the remainder is unexplained. That table supplies the V and J calls and clone size; D and trimming were determined from the DNA. This sample comprises some 210,000 clones, roughly 88% of them detected only once. The top ten constitute 6.2% of the sample.

As encoded in the germline V gene, CDR1 is MNHEY while CDR2 is SVGAGI. Including the terminal cysteine and phenylalanine, the CDR3 comprises 14 residues. Only the CDR3 portion is preserved as DNA: 42 bases, with reading frame beginning at the first base. V and J are trimmed by 5 bases and 4 bases, and the gene matches miss 7 bases of the junction. Regarding this clone: Its binding antigen is unknown. No base-level quality is on record; no much larger clone is a single base apart.

Another Seattle source contributed samples from volunteer blood donors who had recovered from COVID-19. Collaborating institutions collected whole blood in K2EDTA tubes following their own protocols. For TCRbeta analysis, collaborators shipped samples as frozen whole blood, isolated PBMCs, or DNA extracted from either of those sample types. The sample was peripheral blood. The receptor chain draws on TRBV6-5 and TRBJ1-1, with 7 central nucleotides matching TRBD1. This sequence was found in a woman in her thirties or forties who had recovered from COVID-19. The nucleotides read TGTGCCAGCAGTCTCTCAGGGGGATTCACTGAAGCTTTCTTT. This translates into CASSLSGGFTEAFF.